These T cell receptor beta chains were read from a single sample in a study of blood T cell repertoires in COVID-19. Clones were sequenced by immunoSEQ multiplex PCR, and TCRdb holds only the in-frame ones, with some missing. Of about 200,000 clones listed, roughly 91% are singletons. The sequencing sample was made of peripheral blood. All receptors come from a man aged 40-49 years with active or convalescent COVID-19. CDR3s include the opening cysteine and the closing phenylalanine or tryptophan. The D gene is left open where the match is weak. A row's size may be missing; if present it is once, few, many or a size class.

TGTGCCATCGGGGACAGAGATAATGAGCAGTTCTTC	CAIGDRDNEQFF	-	TRBV10-3	TRBD1	TRBJ2-1
TGTGCCAGCTGGACAGACAGCTCCTACAATGAGCAGTTCTTC	CASWTDSSYNEQFF	-	TRBV6-5	-	TRBJ2-1
TGTGCCAGCAGCCAGGAGGACGCAGGGGCTGCTAATGAAAAACTGTTTTTT	CASSQEDAGAANEKLFF	-	TRBV4-2	-	TRBJ1-4
TGTGCCAGCAGCTTAGAGGGACTACCCTATGAGCAGTTCTTC	CASSLEGLPYEQFF	-	TRBV7-2	TRBD2	TRBJ2-1
TGTGCCAGCAGTTTAGTTGCAGGCCCAAATTCACCCCTCCACTTT	CASSLVAGPNSPLHF	once	TRBV27	-	TRBJ1-6
TGTGCCAGCAGAACTAGGTGGCAGGGGGCATCCTACGAGCAGTACTTC	CASRTRWQGASYEQYF	-	TRBV28	TRBD1	TRBJ2-7
TGTGCCAGCAGCCCTAAGACTAGCGGGACGACTAGCTCCTACAATGAGCAGTTCTTC	CASSPKTSGTTSSYNEQFF	-	TRBV6-2/TRBV6-3	TRBD2	TRBJ2-1
TGTGCCAGCAGCCAGACAGGGACTGGAAACACCATATATTTT	CASSQTGTGNTIYF	-	TRBV7-2	TRBD1	TRBJ1-3
TGTGCCAGTAGTATTGGGGGGGCGCTGAGAGAGACCCAGTACTTC	CASSIGGALRETQYF	-	TRBV19	-	TRBJ2-5
TGTGCCAGTAGTATTGGCAGGGTCTCTAACGGGGGTGAGCAGTTCTTC	CASSIGRVSNGGEQFF	-	TRBV19	-	TRBJ2-1
TGTGCCAGCAGCTTGGCCCTACTTAATCAGCCCCAGCATTTT	CASSLALLNQPQHF	-	TRBV5-6	-	TRBJ1-5
TGTGCCAGCACGCTAGCGGGAGGGAGCTCCTACGAGCAGTACTTC	CASTLAGGSSYEQYF	-	TRBV6-5	TRBD2	TRBJ2-7
TGCAGCGTTGAACTGGGACTGGGTCAAGAGCTGTTTTTT	CSVELGLGQELFF	-	TRBV29-1	-	TRBJ1-4
TGTGCCAGCAGCTTACGACAGGGCGGCACAGATACGCAGTATTTT	CASSLRQGGTDTQYF	-	TRBV7-2	TRBD1	TRBJ2-3
TGTGCCACCAGCAAAGACCGTACTTTTATTCCGTACGAGCAGTACTTC	CATSKDRTFIPYEQYF	-	TRBV15	-	TRBJ2-7
TGTGCCAGCAGCGAAGAAGTCCAGGCTGCCCGGTCGTCCCTCCACTTT	CASSEEVQAARSSLHF	-	TRBV9	-	TRBJ1-6
TGTGCCAACTGGGGACAGGGGCGGCACGAGCAGTACTTC	CANWGQGRHEQYF	-	TRBV19	TRBD1	TRBJ2-7
TGTGCCAGCAGCCCGCCTAGGGTAGCGGGGGAGGGAGATACGCAGTATTTT	CASSPPRVAGEGDTQYF	-	TRBV7-6	TRBD2	TRBJ2-3
TGTGCCAGTAGGGACGGGCCCGGGGTGTCACCCCTCCACTTT	CASRDGPGVSPLHF	-	TRBV19	-	TRBJ1-6
TGTGCCAGCAGTTTATTTTCGGCGGGGAGCACGCAGTATTTT	CASSLFSAGSTQYF	once	TRBV28	-	TRBJ2-3
TGTGCCAGCAGCTTAGCCGCAGGGGGAGATGGCTACACCTTC	CASSLAAGGDGYTF	-	TRBV7-9	TRBD1	TRBJ1-2
TGTGCCATCAGTGAGCCTGGACAGACCCCCCAAGAGACCCAGTACTTC	CAISEPGQTPQETQYF	-	TRBV10-3	-	TRBJ2-5
TGTGCCAGCAGCCAAGGACTAGCGGGAGTAAATGAGCAGTTCTTC	CASSQGLAGVNEQFF	-	TRBV3-1/TRBV3-2	TRBD2	TRBJ2-1
TGTGCCAGCAGGAAAACAGGGATTGAAGCTTTCTTT	CASRKTGIEAFF	-	TRBV28	-	TRBJ1-1
TGTGCCAGCAGCCACAGGGGGCTAAGCGCCGGGGAGCTGTTTTTT	CASSHRGLSAGELFF	-	TRBV6-2/TRBV6-3	TRBD1	TRBJ2-2
TGTGCCAGCACCGATATGGGGGCGGGTCAGCCCCAGCATTTT	CASTDMGAGQPQHF	-	TRBV7-8	-	TRBJ1-5
TGTGCCAGCAGTTGGGTCACAGGGGAAGCTGAAGCTTTCTTT	CASSWVTGEAEAFF	-	TRBV6-5	TRBD1	TRBJ1-1
TGTGCCAGCAGTCTACTAGCGGTCTCCTACAATGAGCAGTTCTTC	CASSLLAVSYNEQFF	-	TRBV6-2/TRBV6-3	TRBD2	TRBJ2-1
TGTGCCAGTGGCCCTCGCGGGATTAAGAACACCGGGGAGCTGTTTTTT	CASGPRGIKNTGELFF	once	TRBV19	-	TRBJ2-2
TGTGCCAGCAGCTCAGGACAGGGCTACGAGCAGTACTTC	CASSSGQGYEQYF	-	TRBV5-4	TRBD1	TRBJ2-7
TGCAGCGTGGGGGGGGCAGGAGCCACTAGCAATCAGCCCCAGCATTTT	CSVGGAGATSNQPQHF	-	TRBV29-1	-	TRBJ1-5
TGTGCCAGTAGTATTAACCGGGATCAGCCCCAGCATTTT	CASSINRDQPQHF	-	TRBV19	-	TRBJ1-5
TGTGCCAGCAAGTCCCAGGGGACAGGGAATCAGCCCCAGCATTTT	CASKSQGTGNQPQHF	-	TRBV2	TRBD1	TRBJ1-5
TGTGCCAGCAGTTTAACCACGTTTTGGACAGGAAGCCCAGATACGCAGTATTTT	CASSLTTFWTGSPDTQYF	-	TRBV27	TRBD1	TRBJ2-3
TGCGCCAGCAGCTTGAGCGGGACAGGGGGCTATGAGACCCAGTACTTC	CASSLSGTGGYETQYF	-	TRBV5-1	TRBD1	TRBJ2-5
TGTGCCAGCGCAACAGGGGACGCCTACGAGCAGTACTTC	CASATGDAYEQYF	-	TRBV5-5	TRBD1	TRBJ2-7
TGCGCCAGCAGCCCAGGACAGGTCAATCAGCCCCAGCATTTT	CASSPGQVNQPQHF	-	TRBV4-1	TRBD1	TRBJ1-5
TGTGCCAGCAGCGAGGACAGAACCTCCTATAATTCACCCCTCCACTTT	CASSEDRTSYNSPLHF	-	TRBV2	-	TRBJ1-6
TGCGCCAGCAGCCACCAGGGGTCAGCGGCGTTTACTGAAGCTTTCTTT	CASSHQGSAAFTEAFF	-	TRBV4-1	-	TRBJ1-1
TGTGCCATCAGTGAGGTGACCCTGGGAGATTCACCCCTCCACTTT	CAISEVTLGDSPLHF	-	TRBV10-3	-	TRBJ1-6
TGCGCCAGCAGCCCGGGGACAGGCGCTAATTCACCCCTCCACTTT	CASSPGTGANSPLHF	-	TRBV5-1	TRBD1	TRBJ1-6
TGTGCCAGCAGTGTGGGAGGGTACGAGCAGTACTTC	CASSVGGYEQYF	-	TRBV28	TRBD2	TRBJ2-7
TGTGCCAGCAGTGAAGGACAGATCCAAGAGACCCAGTACTTC	CASSEGQIQETQYF	-	TRBV2	-	TRBJ2-5
TGTGCCAGCAGCCGGGACAGGGGGTCTAATGAGCAGTTCTTC	CASSRDRGSNEQFF	once	TRBV6-5	TRBD1	TRBJ2-1
TGTGCCTGGAGCGAGACAGGGGGGCGCAACTCTGGAAACACCATATATTTT	CAWSETGGRNSGNTIYF	-	TRBV30	TRBD1	TRBJ1-3
TGCGCCAGCAGCCTGGGACCGGGAGGCTACGAGCAGTACTTC	CASSLGPGGYEQYF	-	TRBV5-1	TRBD2	TRBJ2-7
TGTGCCAGCAGCTTGAATCCCGGGTCGAACGAGCAGTACTTC	CASSLNPGSNEQYF	-	TRBV5-6	-	TRBJ2-7
TGTGCCAGCAGTCAGCTACCTCAGGGGCTTTTCTCCTACGAGCAGTACTTC	CASSQLPQGLFSYEQYF	once	TRBV6-2/TRBV6-3	-	TRBJ2-7
TGTGCCAGCTCACCACTCTCCCTTCAACAGGGGTTAAGCACAGATACGCAGTATTTT	CASSPLSLQQGLSTDTQYF	-	TRBV18	TRBD1	TRBJ2-3
TGTGCCAGCAGGATGTCAGGGGTACATCGGAAGGGGATAGGAACCTACGAGCAGTACTTC	CASRMSGVHRKGIGTYEQYF	-	TRBV2	-	TRBJ2-7
TGTGCCAGCAGCCGAGGACAGTCACCTGAAGCTTTCTTT	CASSRGQSPEAFF	-	TRBV12-3/TRBV12-4	-	TRBJ1-1
TGTGCCAGCAGCTTAGAGGGCAGGGGCTCTGGAAACACCATATATTTT	CASSLEGRGSGNTIYF	-	TRBV7-2	-	TRBJ1-3
TGCGCCAGCAGCGGCGGCGGCTCATCGGGAGAGACCCAGTACTTC	CASSGGGSSGETQYF	-	TRBV5-1	-	TRBJ2-5
TGTGCCAGCACGAGAGGTGGGGCCAACGTCCTGACTTTC	CASTRGGANVLTF	-	TRBV25-1	-	TRBJ2-6
TGTGCCAGTTGTAACTCCTATAATTCACCCCTCCACTTT	CASCNSYNSPLHF	-	TRBV28	-	TRBJ1-6
TGTGCCAGTAGCATTCACCAACGGACTCGAGATCAGCCCCAGCATTTT	CASSIHQRTRDQPQHF	-	TRBV19	-	TRBJ1-5
TGTGCCACCAGTCACGCCCTAGGGACTAGCGGGAACACAGATACGCAGTATTTT	CATSHALGTSGNTDTQYF	once	TRBV24-1	TRBD2	TRBJ2-3
TGTGCCAGCAGGCCAGGGGGCTCGGTCTATGGCTACACCTTC	CASRPGGSVYGYTF	-	TRBV6-5	TRBD1	TRBJ1-2
TGTGCCAGCTCACCCCCACAAAACACTGAAGCTTTCTTT	CASSPPQNTEAFF	-	TRBV18	-	TRBJ1-1